The table lists the clone carrying this TCR beta chain with a few counts. Its antigen is unidentified. Assay used: immunoSEQ multiplex PCR; TCRdb lists only in-frame clones, some missing. The top ten hold just over 3% of the sample, which has around 60,000 clones, about nine tenths seen once. CDR1 is SGHRS, CDR2 YFSETQ, per germline. Trimming at V came to 2 bases and at J to 6 bases, leaving 8 bases not matched to a gene. The CDR3 totals 14 residues. This sample was included in a study of cytomegalovirus exposure and HLA in healthy donors. Study outcomes and limitations: Cytomegalovirus status was reportedly diagnosed by the classifier with high specificity and sensitivity. Across donors, most TCRs were seen rarely, yet some public ones were widespread.

The sequencing input was PBMCs. This receptor was obtained from a young man in good health and CMV-seronegative. The chain has TRBV5-1 and TRBJ2-7, with 7 bases identical to TRBD1. CDR3 loop: CASSFGEGAGEQYF. CDR3 bases: TGCGCCAGCAGCTTTGGTGAGGGGGCCGGCGAGCAGTACTTC. The full variable domain, completed using reference TRBV5-1 and TRBJ2-7, is KAGVTQTPRYLIKTRGQQVTLSCSPISGHRSVSWYQQTPGQGLQFLFEYFSETQRNKGNFPGRFSGRQFSNSRSEMNVSTLELGDSALYLCASSFGEGAGEQYFGPGTRLTVT.